The rows below give T cell receptor beta chains drawn from one sample of a study of cytomegalovirus exposure and HLA in healthy donors. The data were produced by immunoSEQ multiplex PCR, yet TCRdb's version contains in-frame clones alone and is incomplete. The data show about 150,000 clones, nearly 80% seen once. Sequencing input: PBMCs. These receptors were taken from a woman aged 40 to 50 in good health and CMV-seronegative. Each CDR3 is given with its conserved first and last residue. Fields, in order: CDR3 length, D gene, clone size, V gene, J gene, CDR3 protein, CDR3 DNA. The D gene is left open where the match is weak. Clone size is not always given. Where it is, it says once, few, many or a class for expanded clones.

CDR3 length: 16; D gene: -; clone size: -; V gene: TRBV7-6; J gene: TRBJ1-3; CDR3 protein: CASSPDYSQPGNTIYF; CDR3 DNA: TGTGCCAGCAGCCCCGACTATTCCCAACCTGGAAACACCATATATTTT
CDR3 length: 16; D gene: -; clone size: -; V gene: TRBV7-3; J gene: TRBJ2-3; CDR3 protein: CASSLLGRGLTDTQYF; CDR3 DNA: TGTGCCAGCAGCTTACTGGGGCGGGGGCTCACAGATACGCAGTATTTT
CDR3 length: 13; D gene: -; clone size: once; V gene: TRBV6-1; J gene: TRBJ1-1; CDR3 protein: CASSENRVGEAFF; CDR3 DNA: TGTGCCAGCAGTGAAAACAGGGTCGGTGAAGCTTTCTTT
CDR3 length: 15; D gene: TRBD1; clone size: -; V gene: TRBV4-3; J gene: TRBJ2-7; CDR3 protein: CASSQGQGEGYEQYF; CDR3 DNA: TGCGCCAGCAGCCAAGGACAGGGGGAAGGCTACGAGCAGTACTTC
CDR3 length: 14; D gene: -; clone size: -; V gene: TRBV5-1; J gene: TRBJ2-5; CDR3 protein: CASRSLAVQETQYF; CDR3 DNA: TGCGCCAGCAGGTCATTGGCAGTTCAAGAGACCCAGTACTTC
CDR3 length: 13; D gene: TRBD1; clone size: -; V gene: TRBV19; J gene: TRBJ1-1; CDR3 protein: CASGQGRSTEAFF; CDR3 DNA: TGTGCCAGTGGACAGGGTAGGTCCACTGAAGCTTTCTTT
CDR3 length: 14; D gene: -; clone size: -; V gene: TRBV4-2; J gene: TRBJ2-1; CDR3 protein: CASSQGGPNNEQFF; CDR3 DNA: TGTGCCAGCAGCCAAGGGGGGCCCAACAATGAGCAGTTCTTC
CDR3 length: 15; D gene: -; clone size: -; V gene: TRBV5-1; J gene: TRBJ2-3; CDR3 protein: CASSLVSQHTDTQYF; CDR3 DNA: TGCGCCAGCAGCTTGGTCTCGCAACACACAGATACGCAGTATTTT
CDR3 length: 17; D gene: TRBD1; clone size: -; V gene: TRBV2; J gene: TRBJ1-6; CDR3 protein: CASRRAPGQRSPPTLHF; CDR3 DNA: TGTGCCAGCAGGAGAGCCCCGGGACAGCGTTCCCCCCCCACCCTCCACTTT
CDR3 length: 16; D gene: -; clone size: -; V gene: TRBV4-2; J gene: TRBJ1-1; CDR3 protein: CASSQDRTGGNTEAFF; CDR3 DNA: TGTGCCAGCAGCCAAGATAGGACCGGGGGGAACACTGAAGCTTTCTTT
CDR3 length: 16; D gene: TRBD1; clone size: -; V gene: TRBV5-1; J gene: TRBJ1-2; CDR3 protein: CASSAYRTGDNYGYTF; CDR3 DNA: TGCGCCAGCAGCGCGTACCGGACAGGGGATAACTATGGCTACACCTTC
CDR3 length: 16; D gene: -; clone size: once; V gene: TRBV19; J gene: TRBJ1-5; CDR3 protein: CASSIDSQLSNQPQHF; CDR3 DNA: TGTGCCAGTAGTATTGACAGTCAACTCAGCAATCAGCCCCAGCATTTT
CDR3 length: 13; D gene: TRBD1; clone size: -; V gene: TRBV29-1; J gene: TRBJ2-7; CDR3 protein: CSVVGTGELKQYF; CDR3 DNA: TGCAGCGTCGTCGGGACAGGGGAGCTAAAGCAGTACTTC
CDR3 length: 18; D gene: -; clone size: -; V gene: TRBV28; J gene: TRBJ2-5; CDR3 protein: CASSLGPGTAARGETQYF; CDR3 DNA: TGTGCCAGCAGTTTGGGACCCGGGACTGCCGCGCGGGGAGAGACCCAGTACTTC
CDR3 length: 16; D gene: TRBD1; clone size: -; V gene: TRBV6-4; J gene: TRBJ1-2; CDR3 protein: CASSDSQGAQNYGYTF; CDR3 DNA: TGTGCCAGCAGTGACTCTCAGGGGGCCCAAAACTATGGCTACACCTTC
CDR3 length: 12; D gene: -; clone size: -; V gene: TRBV28; J gene: TRBJ1-2; CDR3 protein: CAISGTLDGYTF; CDR3 DNA: TGTGCCATTTCGGGAACACTCGATGGCTACACCTTC
CDR3 length: 16; D gene: TRBD1; clone size: -; V gene: TRBV5-8; J gene: TRBJ1-6; CDR3 protein: CASRTRDRGLNSPLHF; CDR3 DNA: TGTGCCAGCAGAACCCGGGACAGGGGTCTGAATTCACCCCTCCACTTT
CDR3 length: 14; D gene: -; clone size: -; V gene: TRBV7-3; J gene: TRBJ1-2; CDR3 protein: CASSLRTGGTGYTF; CDR3 DNA: TGTGCCAGCAGCTTAAGGACGGGGGGAACTGGCTACACCTTC
CDR3 length: 17; D gene: -; clone size: -; V gene: TRBV7-9; J gene: TRBJ1-4; CDR3 protein: CASSLNGKLATNEKLFF; CDR3 DNA: TGTGCCAGCAGCTTAAACGGGAAGCTTGCAACTAATGAAAAACTGTTTTTT
CDR3 length: 16; D gene: TRBD1; clone size: -; V gene: TRBV5-1; J gene: TRBJ2-3; CDR3 protein: CASSLYETGFADTQYF; CDR3 DNA: TGCGCCAGCAGCCTGTACGAGACAGGGTTCGCAGATACGCAGTATTTT
CDR3 length: 14; D gene: -; clone size: once; V gene: TRBV7-9; J gene: TRBJ1-6; CDR3 protein: CASSSLTGVSPLHF; CDR3 DNA: TGTGCCAGCAGCTCCCTGACAGGAGTCTCACCCCTCCACTTT
CDR3 length: 16; D gene: TRBD1; clone size: -; V gene: TRBV7-9; J gene: TRBJ1-3; CDR3 protein: CASSPRSQGTGNTIYF; CDR3 DNA: TGTGCCAGCAGCCCGAGATCACAGGGGACTGGAAACACCATATATTTT
CDR3 length: 17; D gene: TRBD1; clone size: -; V gene: TRBV5-6; J gene: TRBJ2-6; CDR3 protein: CASSLPGQGYRANVLTF; CDR3 DNA: TGTGCCAGCAGCCTACCGGGACAGGGGTACAGGGCCAACGTCCTGACTTTC
CDR3 length: 13; D gene: -; clone size: -; V gene: TRBV6-5; J gene: TRBJ1-1; CDR3 protein: CASSYWTDTEAFF; CDR3 DNA: TGTGCCAGCAGTTACTGGACAGACACAGAAGCTTTCTTT
CDR3 length: 15; D gene: -; clone size: -; V gene: TRBV19; J gene: TRBJ2-7; CDR3 protein: CASSIGGSIAYEQYF; CDR3 DNA: TGTGCCAGTAGTATTGGAGGGAGTATCGCCTACGAGCAGTACTTC
CDR3 length: 16; D gene: -; clone size: -; V gene: TRBV7-8; J gene: TRBJ2-3; CDR3 protein: CASSLGASGVWDTQYF; CDR3 DNA: TGTGCCAGCAGCTTAGGGGCTTCGGGGGTTTGGGATACGCAGTATTTT
CDR3 length: 12; D gene: -; clone size: -; V gene: TRBV10-3; J gene: TRBJ1-1; CDR3 protein: CAIRTQNTEAFF; CDR3 DNA: TGTGCCATCCGGACTCAGAACACTGAAGCTTTCTTT
CDR3 length: 14; D gene: -; clone size: few; V gene: TRBV10-3; J gene: TRBJ2-7; CDR3 protein: CAISDSLEKNEQYF; CDR3 DNA: TGTGCCATCAGTGATAGTCTGGAGAAGAACGAGCAGTACTTC
CDR3 length: 16; D gene: TRBD1; clone size: -; V gene: TRBV6-6; J gene: TRBJ2-2; CDR3 protein: CASSWTYRGNTGELFF; CDR3 DNA: TGTGCCAGCAGTTGGACGTACAGGGGGAACACCGGGGAGCTGTTTTTT
CDR3 length: 15; D gene: TRBD1; clone size: -; V gene: TRBV6-1; J gene: TRBJ2-4; CDR3 protein: CASNQGAVSKNIQYF; CDR3 DNA: TGTGCCAGCAATCAGGGGGCCGTGTCCAAAAACATTCAGTACTTC
CDR3 length: 14; D gene: TRBD1; clone size: once; V gene: TRBV6-1; J gene: TRBJ2-2; CDR3 protein: CASTQTGRTGELFF; CDR3 DNA: TGTGCCAGCACCCAGACAGGGCGCACCGGGGAGCTGTTTTTT
CDR3 length: 15; D gene: -; clone size: once; V gene: TRBV28; J gene: TRBJ1-6; CDR3 protein: CASSLTGSYNSPLHF; CDR3 DNA: TGTGCCAGCAGTTTAACCGGCTCCTATAATTCACCCCTCCACTTT
CDR3 length: 15; D gene: -; clone size: -; V gene: TRBV5-8; J gene: TRBJ2-3; CDR3 protein: CASSFKGSSTDTQYF; CDR3 DNA: TGTGCCAGCAGCTTCAAGGGGTCTAGCACAGATACGCAGTATTTT
CDR3 length: 16; D gene: -; clone size: once; V gene: TRBV14; J gene: TRBJ2-7; CDR3 protein: CASSQARLPPIYEQYF; CDR3 DNA: TGTGCCAGCAGCCAAGCGAGACTCCCGCCTATCTACGAGCAGTACTTC
CDR3 length: 11; D gene: -; clone size: -; V gene: TRBV28; J gene: TRBJ2-7; CDR3 protein: CASRSNYEQYF; CDR3 DNA: TGTGCCAGCAGGTCAAACTACGAGCAGTACTTC
CDR3 length: 14; D gene: TRBD2; clone size: -; V gene: TRBV28; J gene: TRBJ2-1; CDR3 protein: CAATGAGGYNEQFF; CDR3 DNA: TGTGCCGCAACCGGGGCGGGGGGCTACAATGAGCAGTTCTTC
CDR3 length: 14; D gene: TRBD1; clone size: -; V gene: TRBV7-2; J gene: TRBJ1-1; CDR3 protein: CASSNQGARVKAFF; CDR3 DNA: TGTGCCAGCAGCAATCAGGGGGCACGGGTTAAAGCTTTCTTT
CDR3 length: 16; D gene: -; clone size: -; V gene: TRBV4-1; J gene: TRBJ1-4; CDR3 protein: CASSRAGLATNEKLFF; CDR3 DNA: TGCGCCAGCAGCCGAGCGGGGCTCGCAACTAATGAAAAACTGTTTTTT
CDR3 length: 13; D gene: -; clone size: -; V gene: TRBV2; J gene: TRBJ2-1; CDR3 protein: CASSDPARSEQFF; CDR3 DNA: TGTGCCAGCAGTGACCCAGCGAGGAGTGAGCAGTTCTTC
CDR3 length: 15; D gene: TRBD1; clone size: -; V gene: TRBV6-1; J gene: TRBJ2-1; CDR3 protein: CASRLGTGGYNEQFF; CDR3 DNA: TGTGCCAGCAGACTCGGGACAGGAGGATACAATGAGCAGTTCTTC
CDR3 length: 15; D gene: TRBD1; clone size: -; V gene: TRBV7-6; J gene: TRBJ1-5; CDR3 protein: CASSLGGRGSQPQHF; CDR3 DNA: TGTGCCAGCAGCTTAGGTGGCAGGGGGTCGCAGCCCCAGCATTTT
CDR3 length: 15; D gene: TRBD1; clone size: few; V gene: TRBV14; J gene: TRBJ1-4; CDR3 protein: CASSQSGQGGEKLFF; CDR3 DNA: TGTGCCAGCAGCCAGTCGGGACAGGGAGGCGAAAAACTGTTTTTT
CDR3 length: 15; D gene: TRBD1; clone size: -; V gene: TRBV10-1; J gene: TRBJ2-3; CDR3 protein: CASSPDREVTDTQYF; CDR3 DNA: TGCGCCAGCAGCCCCGACAGGGAAGTGACAGATACGCAGTATTTT
CDR3 length: 17; D gene: TRBD1; clone size: -; V gene: TRBV28; J gene: TRBJ1-1; CDR3 protein: CASSRPPTGGAWTEAFF; CDR3 DNA: TGTGCCAGCAGTCGCCCCCCCACAGGGGGCGCGTGGACTGAAGCTTTCTTT
CDR3 length: 13; D gene: -; clone size: -; V gene: TRBV6-1; J gene: TRBJ1-2; CDR3 protein: CASSVGGGYGYTF; CDR3 DNA: TGTGCCAGCAGTGTAGGGGGTGGCTATGGCTACACCTTC
CDR3 length: 16; D gene: TRBD2; clone size: -; V gene: TRBV15; J gene: TRBJ2-5; CDR3 protein: CATSGALRGGLKTQYF; CDR3 DNA: TGTGCCACCAGCGGAGCTCTGCGGGGGGGCCTGAAGACCCAGTACTTC
CDR3 length: 13; D gene: -; clone size: -; V gene: TRBV19; J gene: TRBJ1-4; CDR3 protein: CASSIPGTEKLFF; CDR3 DNA: TGTGCCAGTAGTATACCAGGAACCGAAAAACTGTTTTTT
CDR3 length: 14; D gene: TRBD2; clone size: -; V gene: TRBV19; J gene: TRBJ2-1; CDR3 protein: CASNWGGGGNEQFF; CDR3 DNA: TGTGCCAGTAACTGGGGTGGCGGGGGCAATGAGCAGTTCTTC
CDR3 length: 14; D gene: -; clone size: -; V gene: TRBV9; J gene: TRBJ1-2; CDR3 protein: CASSVEEGLRGYTF; CDR3 DNA: TGTGCCAGCAGCGTAGAGGAGGGCCTGAGGGGCTACACCTTC
CDR3 length: 15; D gene: TRBD2; clone size: -; V gene: TRBV5-6; J gene: TRBJ2-1; CDR3 protein: CASSFRVAGGNEQFF; CDR3 DNA: TGTGCCAGCAGCTTCCGGGTTGCGGGGGGCAATGAGCAGTTCTTC
CDR3 length: 17; D gene: TRBD2; clone size: -; V gene: TRBV14; J gene: TRBJ2-1; CDR3 protein: CASSQDYSGGRYNEQFF; CDR3 DNA: TGTGCCAGCAGCCAAGACTATAGCGGGGGGCGCTACAATGAGCAGTTCTTC
CDR3 length: 14; D gene: -; clone size: -; V gene: TRBV5-1; J gene: TRBJ1-5; CDR3 protein: CASSVDGGNQPQHF; CDR3 DNA: TGCGCCAGCAGCGTCGACGGAGGCAATCAGCCCCAGCATTTT
CDR3 length: 12; D gene: TRBD1; clone size: -; V gene: TRBV2; J gene: TRBJ1-2; CDR3 protein: CASSETGVGYTF; CDR3 DNA: TGTGCCAGCAGTGAGACAGGGGTAGGCTACACCTTC
CDR3 length: 15; D gene: TRBD2; clone size: -; V gene: TRBV6-1; J gene: TRBJ2-1; CDR3 protein: CASSERTSGYNEQFF; CDR3 DNA: TGTGCCAGCAGTGAGAGGACTAGCGGTTACAATGAGCAGTTCTTC
CDR3 length: 16; D gene: TRBD1; clone size: -; V gene: TRBV19; J gene: TRBJ1-1; CDR3 protein: CASSKAGGRMNTEAFF; CDR3 DNA: TGTGCCAGTAGTAAGGCAGGGGGTCGGATGAACACTGAAGCTTTCTTT
CDR3 length: 13; D gene: -; clone size: -; V gene: TRBV15; J gene: TRBJ1-1; CDR3 protein: CATSRGGRDEAFF; CDR3 DNA: TGTGCCACCAGCAGGGGGGGGAGGGACGAGGCTTTCTTT